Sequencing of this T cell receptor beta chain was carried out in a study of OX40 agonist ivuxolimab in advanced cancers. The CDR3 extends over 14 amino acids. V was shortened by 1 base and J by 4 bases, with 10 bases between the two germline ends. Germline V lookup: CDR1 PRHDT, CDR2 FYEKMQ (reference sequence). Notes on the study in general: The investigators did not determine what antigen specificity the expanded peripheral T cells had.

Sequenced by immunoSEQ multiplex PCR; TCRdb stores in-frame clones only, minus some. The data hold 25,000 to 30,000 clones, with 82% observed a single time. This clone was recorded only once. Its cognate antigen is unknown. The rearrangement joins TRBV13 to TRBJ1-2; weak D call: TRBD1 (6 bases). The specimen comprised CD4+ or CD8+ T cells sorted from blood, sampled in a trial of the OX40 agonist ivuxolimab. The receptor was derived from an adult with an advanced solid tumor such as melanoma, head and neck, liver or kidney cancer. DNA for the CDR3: TGTGCCAGCAGCTTAGTAATGGGGGCCTATGGCTACACCTTC. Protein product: CASSLVMGAYGYTF.